Sequencing of this T cell receptor beta chain was carried out in a study of T cells of healthy individuals. Using its own MiXCR run on the 5' RACE reads, TCRdb lists one record per CDR3 protein. The sample has nearly 100,000 distinct CDR3 sequences; around 17% are singletons. V lost 5 bases and J lost 9, with 14 bases in between. The CDR3 runs 14 residues. Germline V lookup: CDR1 MNHEY, CDR2 SVGEGT. A few counts support this clonotype. This sequence joins TRBV6-2 or TRBV6-3 and TRBJ1-6; no firm D call. This sequence originates from a human donor in good health. CDR3 in amino acids: CASSRSLIGSPLHF. In nucleotides, the CDR3 is TGTGCCAGCAGTCGAAGTCTCATCGGTTCACCCCTCCACTTT.